Listed here are 22 T cell receptor beta chains from one sample, sequenced in a study of CD4 and CD8 cells across lung adenocarcinoma regions. TCRdb re-called the PCR reads through MiXCR, storing one row per CDR3 protein. Among around 25,000 distinct CDR3 sequences listed, around 50% were seen once. The sample comprised CD8+ T cells from the center of a lung tumor. The receptors shown here come from a male donor with lung adenocarcinoma. The CD4 and CD8 labels of this study may be unreliable.

The table lists this clonotype with a few counts. This chain joins TRBV3-1 and TRBJ2-1, with a weak D call TRBD2 (7 bases). The CDR3 consists of 12 residues. Trimming left V 10 bases short and J 8 bases short, with 15 bases between. Per germline, CDR1 LGHDT and CDR2 YNNKEL (reference sequence). Here the CDR3 reads CATGSGTHEQFF. The DNA for the CDR3 is TGTGCCACCGGCAGCGGGACACATGAGCAGTTCTTC.

The chain links TRBV6-1 to TRBJ1-1; 10 bases line up with TRBD1. The CDR3 extends over 14 amino acids. V dropped 6 bases and J dropped 5; count of bases not matched to a gene: 6. Germline loops: CDR1 MNHNS, CDR2 SASEGT. CDR3 residues: CASSPGTGVTEAFF. Written as DNA, the CDR3 is TGTGCCAGCAGCCCCGGGACAGGGGTGACTGAAGCTTTCTTT.

The chain combines TRBV20-1 with TRBJ2-3, with 10 bases aligning to TRBD1. TRBJ2-1 matches the DNA end more closely, so the J call is doubtful. There are 13 residues in the CDR3. Germline CDR1 is DFQATT and CDR2 is SNEGSKA (reference sequence). DNA of the CDR3: TGCAGTGCTAGAGGACAGGGGGCGCTTGAGCAGTTCTTC. Translation gives CSARGQGALEQFF.

This clonotype was observed many times. This chain uses TRBV27 with TRBJ1-1; TRBD1 is a possible D gene (5 bases). CDR3 length: 13 amino acids. The germline CDR1 and CDR2 sequences are MNHEY and SMNVEV (reference sequence). V was pared by 5 bases and J by 8 bases, with 15 bases between. The CDR3 DNA reads TGTGCCAGCAGTCCACCTCTTGGGGGGGAAGCTTTCTTT. This codes for CASSPPLGGEAFF.

The chain uses TRBV3-1 and TRBJ2-2, with TRBD2 identical over 10 bases. The CDR3 totals 14 residues. J lost 1 base, V lost 8 bases, and 1 base had no gene match. Looked up from germline, CDR1 is LGHDT and CDR2 is YNNKEL (reference sequence). CDR3 sequence reads: CASGTSENTGELFF. Here the CDR3 DNA reads TGTGCCAGCGGGACTAGCGAGAACACCGGGGAGCTGTTTTTT.

The chain links TRBV12-5 to TRBJ2-1; 16 positions match TRBD2. CDR3 length equals 21 residues. Per the germline V gene, CDR1 is LGHNT and CDR2 is FRNRAP. V shed 0 bases, J shed 0 bases, and the junction held 8 bases outside the gene matches. In nucleotides, the CDR3 is TGTGCTAGTGGTTTGGTACGTCTGGGACTAGCGGGAGGGCCCTCCTACAATGAGCAGTTCTTC. It specifies CASGLVRLGLAGGPSYNEQFF.

This rearrangement joins TRBV4-2 to TRBJ2-3, with D perhaps TRBD1 (5 bases). The CDR3 has 14 residues. Germline loops: CDR1 LGHNA, CDR2 YNFKEQ. The V end was cut by 3 bases, the J end by 4 bases, with 11 bases between. For the CDR3, the DNA is TGTGCCAGCAGCCACCCAGGGTTATCAGATACGCAGTATTTT. Translation gives CASSHPGLSDTQYF.

The chain couples TRBV6-1 to TRBJ2-5, with D possibly TRBD2 on 6 matching bases. CDR1 is MNHNS, CDR2 SASEGT, per germline. This CDR3 has 16 amino acids. Deletions cut 3 bases from V and 1 base from J, with 15 bases between. The CDR3 is CASSDNPLAAQETQYF. The CDR3 DNA is TGTGCCAGCAGTGATAATCCCTTAGCGGCCCAAGAGACCCAGTACTTC.

A word on this clonotype: Germline is not matched at one junction end, which may reflect a read error. The chain has TRBV25-1 and TRBJ2-5; D is perhaps TRBD1 or TRBD2 (6 bases each). CDR3 size: 14 residues. CDR1 is MGHDK, CDR2 SYGVNS, per germline. Written as DNA, the CDR3 is TGTGCCAGGCTCGGGGGCCGTGACCAGGAGATCCAGTACTTC. Translation gives CARLGGRDQEIQYF.

The chain uses TRBV6-1 and TRBJ2-3, with TRBD1 matching over 11 bases. The CDR3 covers 14 residues. Germline values: CDR1 MNHNS, CDR2 SASEGT. Trimming at V came to 7 bases and at J to 5 bases, leaving 5 bases not matched to a gene. Written as DNA, the CDR3 is TGTGCCAGCAAAATTGGGACAGGGGGAGATACGCAGTATTTT. As protein: CASKIGTGGDTQYF.

This rearrangement joins TRBV6-1 to TRBJ1-6; 8 nucleotides line up with TRBD1. The CDR3 runs to 15 residues. After removal of 8 bases from V and 0 bases from J, the junction contained 3 bases not matched to a gene. Germline values: CDR1 MNHNS, CDR2 SASEGT. CDR3 coding DNA: TGTGCCAGCGGAACAGGGGGCTCCTATAATTCACCCCTCCACTTT. Protein: CASGTGGSYNSPLHF.

This clonotype was detected many times. The V and J genes are TRBV7-2 and TRBJ2-5, with 8 bases that match TRBD1. The CDR3 is 14 amino acids. Germline CDR1 reads SGHTA; CDR2 reads FQGNSA. V was clipped by 4 bases and J by 2 bases; unmatched bases: 3. CDR3 region: CASSSGTGQETQYF. CDR3 in DNA: TGTGCCAGCAGCTCCGGGACAGGTCAAGAGACCCAGTACTTC.

This clonotype was seen ten or more times. The chain is built from TRBV6-1 and TRBJ2-3; a possible D gene is TRBD2 (5 bases). The V gene's germline CDR1 is MNHNS and CDR2 SASEGT. V lost 5 bases, J lost 5 bases, and 17 bases lay in between. The CDR3 extends over 15 amino acids. The CDR3 sequence is CASSQEYRGEDTQYF. CDR3 nucleotide sequence: TGTGCCAGCAGTCAAGAGTACCGGGGTGAAGATACGCAGTATTTT.

Sample share makes this clonotype medium-sized (0.01 to 0.1%). The chain joins TRBV6-1 to TRBJ2-3; 8 nucleotides line up with TRBD1. Per germline, CDR1 MNHNS and CDR2 SASEGT. The CDR3 spans 17 residues. V dropped 2 bases and J dropped 3; count of bases not matched to a gene: 10. The CDR3 DNA follows: TGTGCCAGCAGTGAAAAGTGGAACAGGGGGGAGACAGATACGCAGTATTTT. Translating it yields CASSEKWNRGETDTQYF.

In this sample, this clonotype turned up a few times. One end of the junction does not line up with germline, which may come from a read error. This chain uses TRBV6-1 with TRBJ2-5, with a tentative D call TRBD2 (7 bases). Germline lookup yields CDR1 MNHNS and CDR2 SASEGT. The CDR3 runs to 14 residues. CDR3: CAGRGGGDPDTQYF. CDR3 sequence (DNA): TGTGCCGGCAGAGGGGGGGGTGACCCAGATACGCAGTACTTC.

The V gene is TRBV20-1, the J gene TRBJ1-1; no clear D gene. The CDR3 runs 12 residues. CDR1 is DFQATT and CDR2 is SNEGSKA in the germline V gene (reference sequence). CDR3 sequence (DNA): TGCAGCCATCAGTCCGGGAACACTGAAGCTTTCTTT. It is translated as CSHQSGNTEAFF.

The chain links TRBV6-5 to TRBJ2-6; D is unclear. V lost 1 base and J 4 bases, leaving 8 bases between the germline ends. The CDR3 totals 15 residues. Germline V lookup: CDR1 MNHEY, CDR2 SVGAGI. The CDR3 here is CASSYFRTGANVLTF. The CDR3 nucleotides are TGTGCCAGCAGTTACTTCAGGACCGGGGCCAACGTCCTGACTTTC.

There are many counts of this clonotype. The chain couples TRBV12-3 or TRBV12-4 to TRBJ2-5; possibly TRBD2 for D (5 bases). The CDR3 totals 14 residues. Trimming removed 2 bases from V and 5 bases from J, with 12 bases in between. CDR3 nucleotide sequence: TGTGCCAGCAGTTTATCCGGGGTTGGGGAGACCCAGTACTTC. Protein: CASSLSGVGETQYF.

This clonotype was counted a single time. The chain's CDR3 is CAGGYGDSGPDTQYF. The CDR3 coding sequence is TGTGCCGGGGGGTACGGGGACAGCGGCCCAGATACGCAGTACTTC. This chain uses TRBV10-3 with TRBJ2-5; D is perhaps TRBD1 (7 bases). The CDR3 contains 15 residues. The V gene's germline CDR1 is ENHRY and CDR2 SYGVKD. V shed 11 bases and J shed 11 bases, with 30 bases lying between them.

With regard to this clonotype: Mismatch with germline at one junction end may stem from a read error. The rearrangement uses TRBV27 and TRBJ2-4; the D is unclear. This CDR3 is 11 amino acids long. The germline V gene encodes CDR1 MNHEY and CDR2 SMNVEV (reference sequence). The CDR3: CGRRATNTQYF. The CDR3 DNA reads TGTGGCAGGAGAGCCACAAACACTCAGTATTTC.

This clonotype was seen once. This chain links TRBV6-1 with TRBJ2-3; D tentatively fits TRBD1 or TRBD2 (5 bases each). CDR3 length equals 12 residues. Germline V gives CDR1 MNHNS, CDR2 SASEGT. The V end was cut by 6 bases, the J end by 9 bases, with 13 bases between. The CDR3 bases are TGTGCCAGCAGGCTGGGGACCGGGACGCAGTATTTT. Translation: CASRLGTGTQYF.

Points on this clonotype: A junction boundary mismatches the germline segment, possibly from a read error. The chain employs TRBV6-4 and TRBJ2-6; possibly TRBD1 for D (7 bases). This CDR3 region has 12 residues. Germline V CDR1 and CDR2: MRHNA, SNTAGT. CDR3: CASSDAGGTQNF. The CDR3 DNA follows: TGTGCCAGCAGTGACGCAGGGGGGACCCAGAACTTC.